Following are 17 T cell receptor beta chains from one sample sequenced in a study of cytomegalovirus exposure and HLA in healthy donors. The PCR used 60 Vbeta and 13 Jbeta primers. The protocol was immunoSEQ multiplex PCR, while the TCRdb copy is restricted to in-frame clones and leaves out a portion. The sample includes 150,000 to 200,000 clones, roughly 80% of them seen just once. Sequencing was done on a sample of PBMCs. These receptors came from a male donor in good health and CMV-seronegative.

This rearrangement joins TRBV6-5 to TRBJ1-2; 8 bases align to TRBD1. CDR1 is MNHEY, CDR2 SVGAGI, per germline. V shed 6 bases, J shed 4 bases, and the junction held 7 bases outside the gene matches. The CDR3 covers 14 residues. The CDR3 nucleotides read TGTGCCAGCAGAAACGACAGGGGACCCTATGGCTACACCTTC. It yields the protein CASRNDRGPYGYTF.

The J gene is TRBJ2-3, the V gene TRBV5-1; D is possibly TRBD2 (6 bases). The V end lost 2 bases, the J end lost 1 base, and 11 bases lay between the germline ends. The CDR3 is made up of 15 amino acids. CDR1 and CDR2 from the germline V gene are SGHRS and YFSETQ. CDR3 residues: CASSLTGEGTDTQYF. The CDR3 bases are TGCGCCAGCAGCTTAACGGGAGAGGGCACAGATACGCAGTATTTT. The full variable domain, rest sourced from reference TRBV5-1 and TRBJ2-3, is KAGVTQTPRYLIKTRGQQVTLSCSPISGHRSVSWYQQTPGQGLQFLFEYFSETQRNKGNFPGRFSGRQFSNSRSEMNVSTLELGDSALYLCASSLTGEGTDTQYFGPGTRLTVL.

The V call is TRBV20-1, the J call TRBJ1-5; D gene uncertain. V was trimmed by 3 bases and J by 7 bases, leaving 7 bases between them. The CDR3 runs 11 residues. In germline, CDR1 is DFQATT, CDR2 SNEGSKA (reference sequence). In DNA, the CDR3 is TGCAGTGCTAGCGGGGTGCAGCCCCAGCATTTT. It is translated as CSASGVQPQHF.

The gene calls are TRBV7-3 and TRBJ2-2; TRBD2 matches 11 bases. J was trimmed by 7 bases and V by 3 bases; bases with no gene match: 1. Germline V gives CDR1 SGHTA, CDR2 FQGTGA. The CDR3 spans 14 residues. This chain's CDR3 is CASSLTSGNGELFF. In DNA form, the CDR3 reads TGTGCCAGCAGCTTGACTAGCGGGAACGGGGAGCTGTTTTTT.

This chain connects TRBV5-4 to TRBJ1-2; 8 bases fit TRBD1. There are 19 residues in the CDR3. The ends lost 2 bases at V and 3 bases at J; junction bases unmatched: 18. Germline V lookup: CDR1 SGHNT, CDR2 YYREEE (reference sequence). The CDR3 nucleotides read TGTGCCAGCAGCTTAGGGTGGGGACGGGACAGGAGGTCTGACTATGGCTACACCTTC. Translating it yields CASSLGWGRDRRSDYGYTF.

The chain joins TRBV5-5 to TRBJ2-7; 7 positions agree with TRBD1. The germline V gene has CDR1 SGHKS and CDR2 YYEKEE (reference sequence). The CDR3 loop spans 15 amino acids. Trimming removed 4 bases from V and 4 bases from J; junction bases left unmatched: 11. CDR3 nucleotide sequence: TGTGCCAGCAGCCTCCAAGGGGGCGGTGTTTACGAGCAGTACTTC. This codes for CASSLQGGGVYEQYF.

There are a few counts of this clone. The V and J genes are TRBV10-3 and TRBJ1-1; D uncertain. CDR1 ENHRY and CDR2 SYGVKD come from the germline V gene. V lost 5 bases to trimming and J lost 1 base, with 8 bases between them. CDR3 length equals 13 residues. CDR3 DNA sequence: TGTGCCATCAGTCAAACAGAGAACACTGAAGCTTTCTTT. It yields the protein CAISQTENTEAFF.

This clone has a handful of counts. The chain carries TRBV10-3 and TRBJ1-5, with TRBD1 matching over 7 bases. The V gene end was trimmed by 10 bases and the J gene end by 4 bases; junction bases not matched to a gene: 10. The CDR3 is 14 amino acids. Germline assignment: CDR1 ENHRY and CDR2 SYGVKD. CDR3 sequence: CATREGQLNQPQHF. The CDR3 nucleotides are TGTGCCACCCGGGAGGGACAGCTTAATCAGCCCCAGCATTTT.

For this clone: The junction differs from germline at one of its ends, possibly a read error. V usage is TRBV6-6 and J usage is TRBJ1-4; D remains unclear. Germline CDR1 MNHNY, CDR2 SVGAGI (reference sequence). This CDR3 contains 15 residues. The CDR3 bases are TGTGCCAGCAGTTACTCGACGGGAAAAAATGAGAAACTGTTTTTT. This encodes CASSYSTGKNEKLFF.

The table lists this clone with a count of one. The genes are TRBV6-4 and TRBJ2-7, with 7 bases lining up with TRBD1. V shed 6 bases, J shed 0 bases, and the junction held 5 bases outside the gene matches. There are 14 residues in the CDR3. Looked up from germline, CDR1 is MRHNA and CDR2 is SNTAGT. CDR3 in amino acids: CASRPRQGSYEQYF. The CDR3 nucleotides read TGTGCCAGCAGACCAAGACAGGGCTCCTACGAGCAGTACTTC.

The rearrangement uses TRBV5-6 and TRBJ2-1; TRBD2 matches 10 bases. J was trimmed by 5 bases and V by 1 base; bases with no gene match: 3. CDR1 is SGHDT, CDR2 YYEEEE, per germline. This CDR3 region has 15 residues. The CDR3 nucleotides are TGTGCCAGCAGCTTGCCTAGCGGGAGCAACAATGAGCAGTTCTTC. It translates to CASSLPSGSNNEQFF.

The CDR3 is CASSQPTLEEGEQFF. The DNA of the CDR3 is TGTGCCAGCAGCCAACCGACCCTAGAGGAGGGTGAGCAGTTCTTC. The V and J genes are TRBV16 and TRBJ2-1; D is possibly TRBD2 (6 bases). The germline CDR1 and CDR2 sequences are KGHSY and FQNENV. The CDR3 consists of 15 residues. V gave up 2 bases and J gave up 9 bases, with 17 bases separating them.

The chain employs TRBV5-6 and TRBJ1-4; no firm D call. This CDR3 is built from 15 residues. V was shortened by 0 bases and J by 7 bases, with 13 bases between the two germline ends. Germline CDR1 SGHDT, CDR2 YYEEEE. The CDR3 sequence is CASSLERVGSEKLFF. The DNA of the CDR3 is TGTGCCAGCAGCTTGGAAAGGGTTGGGAGTGAAAAACTGTTTTTT.

The chain carries TRBV6-5 and TRBJ2-7; D is unresolved. The ends were cut back, 1 base at V and 2 bases at J, with 12 bases in the middle. This CDR3 has 15 residues. Germline V lookup: CDR1 MNHEY, CDR2 SVGAGI. DNA for the CDR3: TGTGCCAGCAGTTACTATTCAGCCGGAGCCTACGAGCAGTACTTC. It is translated as CASSYYSAGAYEQYF.

This clone has a single count. V gene TRBV15 combines with J gene TRBJ1-6; 7 bases fit TRBD1. The CDR3 runs 16 residues. After removal of 1 base from V and 7 bases from J, the junction contained 7 bases not matched to a gene. The germline gives CDR1 LNHNV, CDR2 YYDKDF (reference sequence). The CDR3: CATSRGVGQSNSPLHF. CDR3 coding DNA: TGTGCCACCAGCAGAGGGGTGGGACAGTCAAATTCACCCCTCCACTTT.

The rearrangement joins TRBV11-2 to TRBJ1-1; D gene uncertain. Per germline, CDR1 SGHAT and CDR2 FQNNGV. CDR3 length equals 13 residues. V lost 0 bases and J lost 3, with 5 bases in between. The CDR3 sequence: CASSLERDTEAFF. Here the CDR3 DNA reads TGTGCCAGCAGCTTAGAGCGGGACACTGAAGCTTTCTTT.

This chain joins TRBV19 and TRBJ1-5, with a weak D call TRBD1 (6 bases). Trimming shortened V by 7 bases and J by 0 bases, and 7 bases separated the two germline ends. Germline-derived CDR1 and CDR2 are LNHDA and SQIVND (reference sequence). CDR3 length: 13 amino acids. CDR3 nucleotide sequence: TGTGCCAGTACAGGGGTTAGCAATCAGCCCCAGCATTTT. Amino acids: CASTGVSNQPQHF.